This T cell receptor beta chain emerged from a study of glioma-infiltrating T cells. The study's findings and limits: Above-expected tissue-blood divergence occurred in all gliomas, most in low-grade ones.

Amplification of TCR alpha and beta CDR3 regions from RNA used iRepertoire nested multiplex PCR. MiXCR was run by TCRdb on the multiplex PCR reads, yielding one entry per CDR3 protein. This repertoire shows over 130,000 distinct CDR3 sequences, about two fifths found once; its top ten account for around 20%. Germline trimming cut 4 bases from V and 2 bases from J; bases unmatched to any gene: 10. The CDR3 is made up of 17 amino acids. The V gene's germline CDR1 is MNHNS and CDR2 SASEGT. Regarding this clonotype: Its antigen is currently unknown.

The chain couples TRBV6-1 to TRBJ2-5; 10 bases align to TRBD1. The receptor was isolated from a human donor with low-grade glioma or glioblastoma, undergoing nonglioma brain surgery, or in good health (not recorded which). Sequenced input: glioma tissue, nonneoplastic brain tissue, or PBMCs (not recorded which). The CDR3, as DNA: TGTGCCAGCAGTGGAGGGGACAGGGGCTCCTCTCAAGAGACCCAGTACTTC. It specifies CASSGGDRGSSQETQYF.